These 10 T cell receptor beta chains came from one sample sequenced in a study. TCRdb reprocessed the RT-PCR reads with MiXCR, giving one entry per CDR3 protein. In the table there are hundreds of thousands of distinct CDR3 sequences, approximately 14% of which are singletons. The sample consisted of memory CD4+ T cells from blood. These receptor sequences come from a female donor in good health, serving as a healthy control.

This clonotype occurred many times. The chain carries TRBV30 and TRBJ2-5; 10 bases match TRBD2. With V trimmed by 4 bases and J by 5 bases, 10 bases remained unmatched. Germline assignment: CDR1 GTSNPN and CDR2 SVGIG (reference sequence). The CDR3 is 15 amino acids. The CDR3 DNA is TGTGCCTGGAACTCGGCTAGCGGGAGTGGGGAGACCCAGTACTTC. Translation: CAWNSASGSGETQYF.

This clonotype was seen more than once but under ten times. The CDR3 coding sequence is TGTGCCAGCAGCTTCAGCGAGGGGGAGACCCAGTACTTC. Amino acids: CASSFSEGETQYF. The rearrangement uses TRBV11-2 and TRBJ2-5; D is possibly TRBD1 or TRBD2 (5 bases each). Trimming took off 3 bases at V and 5 bases at J, with 10 bases between the two ends. Germline CDR1 reads SGHAT; CDR2 reads FQNNGV. The length of the CDR3 is 13 residues.

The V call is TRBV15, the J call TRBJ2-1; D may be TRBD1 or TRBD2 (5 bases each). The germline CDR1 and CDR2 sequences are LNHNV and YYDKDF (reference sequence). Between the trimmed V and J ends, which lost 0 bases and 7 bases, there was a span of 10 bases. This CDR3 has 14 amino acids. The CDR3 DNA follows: TGTGCCACCAGCAGAGACAAAGGGGAGAATGAGCAGTTCTTC. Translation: CATSRDKGENEQFF.

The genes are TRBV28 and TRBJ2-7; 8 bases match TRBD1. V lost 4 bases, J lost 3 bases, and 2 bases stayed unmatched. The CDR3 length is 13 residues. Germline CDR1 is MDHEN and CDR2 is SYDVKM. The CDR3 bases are TGTGCCAGCAGTTCCGGGACAGGCTACGAGCAGTACTTC. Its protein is CASSSGTGYEQYF.

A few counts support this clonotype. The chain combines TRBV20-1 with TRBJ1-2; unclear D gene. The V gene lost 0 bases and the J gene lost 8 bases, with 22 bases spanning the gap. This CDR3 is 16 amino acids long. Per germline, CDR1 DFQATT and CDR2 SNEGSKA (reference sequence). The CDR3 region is CSARDRGPQRPIGYTF. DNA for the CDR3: TGCAGTGCTAGAGATCGTGGACCCCAGCGGCCGATAGGCTACACCTTC.

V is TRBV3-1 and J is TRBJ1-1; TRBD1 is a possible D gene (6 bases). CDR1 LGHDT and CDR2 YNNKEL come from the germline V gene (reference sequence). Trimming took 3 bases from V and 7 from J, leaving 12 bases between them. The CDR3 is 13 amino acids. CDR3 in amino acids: CASSQGHLDEAFF. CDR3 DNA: TGTGCCAGCAGCCAGGGACACCTCGATGAAGCTTTCTTT.

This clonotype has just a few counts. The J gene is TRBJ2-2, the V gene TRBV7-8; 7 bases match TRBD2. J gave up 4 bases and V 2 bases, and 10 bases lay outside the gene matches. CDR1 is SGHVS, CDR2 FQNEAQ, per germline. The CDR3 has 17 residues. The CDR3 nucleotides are TGTGCCAGCAGCTTATGGTACCTGACGGGGGGCACCGGGGAGCTGTTTTTT. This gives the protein CASSLWYLTGGTGELFF.

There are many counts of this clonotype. The CDR3 DNA follows: TGCGCCAGCAGTATGGACAGGGAGCGTGAAGCTTTCTTT. Translation gives CASSMDREREAFF. The V call is TRBV5-1, the J call TRBJ1-1, with 8 bases matching TRBD1. The V and J ends lost 5 bases and 7 bases, in that order; junction bases with no gene match: 7. The germline gives CDR1 SGHRS, CDR2 YFSETQ. This CDR3 contains 13 residues.

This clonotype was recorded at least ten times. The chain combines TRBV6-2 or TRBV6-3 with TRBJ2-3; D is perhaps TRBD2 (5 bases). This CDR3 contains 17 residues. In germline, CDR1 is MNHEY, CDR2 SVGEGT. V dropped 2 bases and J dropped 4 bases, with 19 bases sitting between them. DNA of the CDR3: TGTGCCAGCAGTTACCCCTCTAGCCCCGGAGATCCAGATACGCAGTATTTT. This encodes CASSYPSSPGDPDTQYF.

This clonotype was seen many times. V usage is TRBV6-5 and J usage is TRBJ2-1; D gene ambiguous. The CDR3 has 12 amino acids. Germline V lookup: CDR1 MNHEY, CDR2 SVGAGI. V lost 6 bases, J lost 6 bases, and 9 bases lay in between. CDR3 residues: CASSFWGNEQFF. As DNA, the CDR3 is TGTGCCAGCAGCTTTTGGGGCAATGAGCAGTTCTTC.